A selection of T cell receptor beta chains follows, all from one sample in a study of blood T cell repertoires in COVID-19. Repertoires were generated with immunoSEQ multiplex PCR, while TCRdb's copy carries only in-frame clones and drops some. The repertoire holds just over 650,000 clones, with about 87% as singletons. The sample consisted of peripheral blood. These receptors originate from a woman younger than 30 with acute or convalescent COVID-19. The CDR3 runs from the conserved cysteine through the conserved F or W. The D gene is left open where the match is weak. Not all rows give a size; the values are once, few, many and, for expanded clones, a class.

v_gene	d_gene	j_gene	abundance	CDR3aa	CDR3nt
TRBV4-3	.	TRBJ2-3	.	CASSQDLTNPDTQYF	TGCGCCAGCAGCCAAGATCTTACTAACCCAGATACGCAGTATTTT
TRBV6-5	TRBD2	TRBJ2-1	.	CASRRGVGGYNEQFF	TGTGCCAGCCGACGGGGGGTCGGGGGGTACAATGAGCAGTTCTTC
TRBV15	TRBD1	TRBJ1-2	.	CATNPGQGTVNYGYTF	TGTGCCACCAATCCGGGACAGGGGACGGTCAACTATGGCTACACCTTC
TRBV4-1	TRBD1	TRBJ1-1	.	CASSQDRGSTEAFF	TGCGCCAGCAGCCAGGACAGGGGAAGTACTGAAGCTTTCTTT
TRBV27	.	TRBJ1-4	.	CASRWTVVSEKLFF	TGTGCCAGCAGGTGGACAGTAGTGAGTGAAAAACTGTTTTTT
TRBV6-5	.	TRBJ2-5	few	CASRTGSETQYF	TGTGCCAGCAGGACAGGCTCTGAGACCCAGTACTTC
TRBV4-3	.	TRBJ1-4	.	CASSQDGWQTTNEKLFF	TGCGCCAGCAGCCAAGACGGGTGGCAGACAACTAATGAAAAACTGTTTTTT
TRBV7-6	.	TRBJ1-3	.	CASSLFEDSLSGNTIYF	TGTGCCAGCAGCCTCTTTGAGGACAGTCTCTCTGGAAACACCATATATTTT
TRBV19	TRBD1	TRBJ1-1	.	CASSLGQGARTEAFF	TGTGCCAGTAGTCTAGGACAGGGGGCGCGCACTGAAGCTTTCTTT
TRBV6-2/TRBV6-3	TRBD1	TRBJ1-2	.	CASSYSRTGVNGYTF	TGTGCCAGCAGTTATAGTCGGACAGGGGTTAATGGCTACACCTTC
TRBV5-1	TRBD2	TRBJ2-7	.	CASSFSGGNYEQYF	TGCGCCAGCAGCTTTAGCGGGGGGAACTACGAGCAGTACTTC
TRBV30	.	TRBJ1-1	few	CAWSTDQNTEAFF	TGTGCCTGGAGTACAGATCAGAACACTGAAGCTTTCTTT
TRBV24-1	TRBD1	TRBJ2-2	.	CATSDPRYDRGGPGELFF	TGTGCCACCAGTGATCCCCGTTACGACAGGGGTGGGCCCGGGGAGCTGTTTTTT
TRBV12-3/TRBV12-4	.	TRBJ1-1	once	CASMKEVNTEAFF	TGTGCCAGCATGAAGGAGGTGAACACTGAAGCTTTCTTT
TRBV27	TRBD1	TRBJ1-4	once	CASSQGDNEKLFF	TGTGCCAGCAGCCAGGGGGATAATGAAAAACTGTTTTTT
TRBV28	TRBD1	TRBJ2-2	once	CASNGERGRGELFF	TGTGCCAGCAATGGGGAGAGGGGGCGCGGGGAGCTGTTTTTT
TRBV12-5	TRBD1	TRBJ1-5	.	CASGMGQGEVQPQHF	TGTGCTAGTGGTATGGGACAGGGGGAGGTTCAGCCCCAGCATTTT
TRBV6-2/TRBV6-3	TRBD1	TRBJ2-7	.	CASSYLQGYEQYF	TGTGCCAGCAGTTACCTACAGGGGTACGAGCAGTACTTC
TRBV5-1	.	TRBJ1-2	.	CASSLDAGARGYTF	TGCGCCAGCAGCTTGGATGCGGGGGCGCGGGGCTACACCTTC
TRBV27	TRBD1	TRBJ1-2	.	CASSLYTGTGGSGYTF	TGTGCCAGCAGTTTATACACCGGGACAGGGGGTTCTGGCTACACCTTC
TRBV2	TRBD1	TRBJ1-4	.	CASRILEPTGRSYNEKLFF	TGTGCCAGCAGGATACTTGAACCGACAGGGAGAAGCTATAATGAAAAACTGTTTTTT
TRBV2	.	TRBJ2-3	.	CASRTFSKTDTQYF	TGTGCCAGCAGGACTTTTTCTAAAACAGATACGCAGTATTTT
TRBV4-1	TRBD2	TRBJ2-1	.	CASSQEWGLGLNEQFF	TGCGCCAGCAGCCAAGAATGGGGACTAGGGTTGAATGAGCAGTTCTTC
TRBV7-3	TRBD2	TRBJ2-1	.	CASSLSGTSGGAYYNEQFF	TGTGCCAGCAGCCTCTCCGGGACTAGCGGGGGGGCCTACTACAATGAGCAGTTCTTC